This TCR beta chain is from a study of CXCR3-negative and CXCR3-positive naive CD8 T cells. Study-level points and caveats: After cryopreservation, CXCR3 expression dropped partially; most assays used fresh PBMCs. Hydrophobicity was higher for TRB CDR3s found in CXCR3-positive naive cells than in CXCR3-negative naive cells.

With UMI labels, 5' RACE was used to prepare the TRB cDNA libraries. Reanalyzing the 5' RACE reads, TCRdb keeps one entry per CDR3 protein, without DNA. The sample features fewer than 90,000 distinct CDR3 sequences, with 0.62% in its top ten. Naive CD8+ T lymphocytes were specified as CD45RO-CCR7+CD27+CD95-. Of note for this clonotype: The antigen is undetermined.

Germline CDR1 and CDR2: KGHDR and SFDVKD. The CDR3 extends over 12 amino acids. What was sequenced was naive CXCR3+ CD8+ T cells from blood. Subset of the sample: CD45RO-CCR7+CD27+CD95- naive CD8+ T cells expressing CXCR3 (TNR3+). V gene TRBV24-1 combines with J gene TRBJ2-5; the TRBD1 assignment by TCRdb is unverifiable without DNA. The TCR originated in a human donor in good health. Some clones in this sample may be carry-over from other donors' samples. This CDR3 reads CATSDLTGQLYF.